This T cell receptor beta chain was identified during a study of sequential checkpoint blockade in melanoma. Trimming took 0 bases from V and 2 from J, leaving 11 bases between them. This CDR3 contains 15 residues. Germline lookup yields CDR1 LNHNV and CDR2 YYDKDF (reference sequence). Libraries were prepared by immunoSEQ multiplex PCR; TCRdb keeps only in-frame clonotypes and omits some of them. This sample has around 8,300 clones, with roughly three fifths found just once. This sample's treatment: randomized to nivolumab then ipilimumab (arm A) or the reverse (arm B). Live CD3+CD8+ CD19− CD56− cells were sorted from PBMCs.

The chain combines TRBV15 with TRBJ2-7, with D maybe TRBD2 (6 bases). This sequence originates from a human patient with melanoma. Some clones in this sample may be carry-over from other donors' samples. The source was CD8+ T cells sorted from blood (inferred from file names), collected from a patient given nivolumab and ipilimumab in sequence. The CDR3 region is CATSRDGGDAYEQYF. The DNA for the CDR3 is TGTGCCACCAGCAGAGACGGAGGGGACGCCTACGAGCAGTACTTC.